The present T cell receptor (beta chain) was sequenced within a study of cytomegalovirus exposure and HLA in healthy donors. The PCR employed 60 Vbeta primers together with 13 Jbeta primers. The assay was immunoSEQ multiplex PCR, and TCRdb's table has in-frame clones only and misses some. The sample shows around 180,000 clones, roughly 80% of them seen only once. The germline V and J ends were trimmed by 4 bases and 6 bases, with 10 bases remaining between them. CDR3 length equals 13 residues. Germline V gene lookup returns CDR1 MRHNA and CDR2 SNTAGT. Study outcomes and limitations: Common viral pathogens were later found to be apparently linked to several of the most significant clusters. It was confirmed in vitro that a few of the CMV-associated chains were specific for CMV antigens. A previous analysis found most TCR beta V segments productive roughly 87% or roughly 30% of the time. The authors later found TCR association rates varying by HLA locus, with DRB1 most and HLA-C fewest.

About this clone: The antigen is not known.

The genes are TRBV6-4 and TRBJ2-1, with D unresolved. This clonotype originated in a man aged 25-40 years in good health and CMV-seropositive. The sample comprised PBMCs. CDR3 bases: TGTGCCAGCAGTGGACAAGATTCCAATGAGCAGTTCTTC. Its translation: CASSGQDSNEQFF.